The 14 T cell receptor beta chains given below trace back to one sample, sequenced in a study of radiotherapy plus CTLA-4 blockade in lung cancer. Profiled with immunoSEQ multiplex PCR; TCRdb holds only in-frame clones, not every one. The sample includes 45,000 or so clones, roughly three quarters seen only once; the top ten take more than 6.5%. The specimen comprised peripheral blood, sampled from a patient treated with radiotherapy plus ipilimumab. These receptors came from a human donor with non-small cell lung cancer who had stable disease on radiotherapy plus ipilimumab.

V usage is TRBV4-3 and J usage is TRBJ1-5, with 7 bases lining up with TRBD1. V was clipped by 1 base and J by 6 bases; unmatched bases: 9. The CDR3 has 16 residues. Per the germline V gene, CDR1 is LGHNA and CDR2 is YSLEER. CDR3 region: CASSQVALNRGQPQHF. The CDR3 DNA reads as TGCGCCAGCAGCCAAGTAGCCTTGAACAGGGGTCAGCCCCAGCATTTT.

The chain carries TRBV30 and TRBJ1-2, with 9 bases identical to TRBD1. Germline values: CDR1 GTSNPN, CDR2 SVGIG (reference sequence). The CDR3 runs to 15 residues. With 0 bases clipped from V and 8 bases from J, the junction kept 10 bases outside the gene matches. CDR3 residues: CAWSVNRGRSRGYTF. The CDR3 nucleotides read TGTGCCTGGAGTGTCAACAGGGGGCGTAGCAGAGGCTACACCTTC. The full variable domain, with the rest looked up from reference TRBV30 and TRBJ1-2, is SQTIHQWPATLVQPVGSPLSLECTVEGTSNPNLYWYRQAAGRGLQLLFYSVGIGQISSEVPQNLSASRPQDRQFILSSKKLLLSDSGFYLCAWSVNRGRSRGYTFGSGTRLTVV.

The chain combines TRBV28 with TRBJ1-1, with 8 positions matching TRBD1. The germline V gene has CDR1 MDHEN and CDR2 SYDVKM. CDR3 size: 12 residues. Trimming removed 6 bases from V and 7 bases from J; junction bases left unmatched: 4. CDR3 in amino acids: CASSLGQGEAFF. The CDR3 DNA is TGTGCCAGCAGCCTTGGACAGGGTGAAGCTTTCTTT.

This chain links TRBV11-2 with TRBJ2-3; D is unresolved. Germline assignment: CDR1 SGHAT and CDR2 FQNNGV. V was pared by 0 bases and J by 2 bases, with 3 bases between. The CDR3 spans 13 residues. CDR3 sequence (DNA): TGTGCCAGCAGCTTAGATACCACAGATACGCAGTATTTT. It yields the protein CASSLDTTDTQYF.

This sequence joins TRBV30 and TRBJ2-7; maybe TRBD1 (6 bases). The germline V gene encodes CDR1 GTSNPN and CDR2 SVGIG (reference sequence). The V end lost 2 bases, the J end lost 4 bases, and 12 bases lay between the germline ends. This CDR3 spans 13 amino acids. The CDR3 spells CAWSRQGLYEQYF. The CDR3 DNA reads TGTGCCTGGAGTAGGCAGGGGTTATACGAGCAGTACTTC.

The chain couples TRBV5-1 to TRBJ1-1; possibly TRBD1 for D (5 bases). The germline V gene encodes CDR1 SGHRS and CDR2 YFSETQ. This CDR3 spans 16 amino acids. V was cut by 0 bases and J by 0 bases, with 12 bases left in between. The CDR3 DNA reads as TGCGCCAGCAGCTTGGTGCAGGGAGCGATGAACACTGAAGCTTTCTTT. This codes for CASSLVQGAMNTEAFF.

This rearrangement joins TRBV18 to TRBJ2-1; TRBD1 might be the D (7 bases). The V and J ends lost 3 bases and 3 bases respectively, with 9 bases between them. This CDR3 has 14 amino acids. The germline gives CDR1 KGHSH, CDR2 LQKENI. In DNA form, the CDR3 reads TGTGCCAGCTCACCCCAGGGGGGCTACAATGAGCAGTTCTTC. Translated: CASSPQGGYNEQFF.

The chain has TRBV4-1 and TRBJ1-1, with 7 bases lining up with TRBD1. V was clipped by 0 bases and J by 14 bases; unmatched bases: 3. CDR3 length: 11 residues. In germline, CDR1 is MGHRA, CDR2 YSYEKL. For the CDR3, the DNA is TGCGCCAGCAGCCAAGACGGACAGGACTTCTTT. This translates into CASSQDGQDFF.

The chain recombines TRBV13 with TRBJ2-7; D remains unclear. With 0 bases removed from V and 3 bases from J, the gap between germline ends came to 3 bases. CDR1 and CDR2 from the germline V gene are PRHDT and FYEKMQ (reference sequence). This CDR3 has 12 residues. The CDR3 here is CASSLGRYEQYF. CDR3 bases: TGTGCCAGCAGCTTAGGGCGCTACGAGCAGTACTTC.

J is TRBJ1-4 and V is TRBV28; weak D call: TRBD1 (6 bases). Germline V CDR1 and CDR2: MDHEN, SYDVKM. Trimming left V 6 bases short and J 8 bases short, with 13 bases between. The CDR3 spans 13 residues. For the CDR3, the DNA is TGTGCCAGCAGCCGGGGACAAGTCGAAAAACTGTTTTTT. Amino acids: CASSRGQVEKLFF. Full variable domain (rest looked up from reference TRBV28 and TRBJ1-4): DVKVTQSSRYLVKRTGEKVFLECVQDMDHENMFWYRQDPGLGLRLIYFSYDVKMKEKGDIPEGYSVSREKKERFSLILESASTNQTSMYLCASSRGQVEKLFFGSGTQLSVL.

A few counts support this clone. The chain couples TRBV25-1 to TRBJ2-1; 13 nucleotides agree with TRBD2. Germline CDR1 MGHDK, CDR2 SYGVNS. The ends lost 7 bases at V and 3 bases at J; junction bases unmatched: 12. This CDR3 region has 18 residues. CDR3 region: CASTPTSGGAVRYNEQFF. CDR3 DNA sequence: TGTGCCAGCACCCCCACTAGCGGGGGGGCCGTCCGCTACAATGAGCAGTTCTTC.

This rearrangement joins TRBV10-1 to TRBJ2-2, with D possibly being TRBD2 (5 bases). Trimming took off 3 bases at V and 6 bases at J, with 11 bases between the two ends. This CDR3 has 14 amino acids. Germline V gene data show CDR1 as WNHNN and CDR2 as SYGVQD (reference sequence). This CDR3 reads CASSEGGAAGELFF. The DNA for the CDR3 is TGCGCCAGCAGTGAAGGAGGTGCAGCCGGGGAGCTGTTTTTT.

In its sample, this clone was seen a few times. V is TRBV7-2 and J is TRBJ1-4; D might be TRBD1 (5 bases). The CDR3 is 17 residues long. V gave up 0 bases and J gave up 7 bases, with 18 bases separating them. From germline, CDR1 is SGHTA and CDR2 FQGNSA. CDR3 loop: CASSLAGAAGNVEKLFF. Written as DNA, the CDR3 is TGTGCCAGCAGCTTAGCCGGAGCGGCAGGGAATGTTGAAAAACTGTTTTTT.

The chain recombines TRBV6-5 with TRBJ1-4; 7 bases align to TRBD1. V shed 10 bases, J shed 7 bases, and the junction held 9 bases outside the gene matches. This CDR3 spans 13 amino acids. Germline V gene data show CDR1 as MNHEY and CDR2 as SVGAGI. CDR3 sequence: CATQGGGGEKLFF. The CDR3 DNA is TGTGCCACACAAGGGGGCGGCGGTGAAAAACTGTTTTTT.